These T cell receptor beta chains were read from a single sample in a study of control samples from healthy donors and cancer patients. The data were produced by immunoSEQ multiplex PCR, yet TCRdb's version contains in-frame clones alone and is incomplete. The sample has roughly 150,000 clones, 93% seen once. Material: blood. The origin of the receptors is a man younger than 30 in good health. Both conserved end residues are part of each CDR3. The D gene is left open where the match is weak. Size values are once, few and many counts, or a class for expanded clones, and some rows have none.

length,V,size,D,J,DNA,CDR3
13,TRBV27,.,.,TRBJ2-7,TGTGCCAGCAGTTTTACACCAAGCTACGAGCAGTACTTC,CASSFTPSYEQYF
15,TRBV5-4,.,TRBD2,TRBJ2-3,TGTGCCAGCAGCTCCTCTAGCGGGGGCACAGATACGCAGTATTTT,CASSSSSGGTDTQYF
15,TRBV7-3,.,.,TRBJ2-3,TGTGCCAGCAGCCGGGACGGGCTTAACACAGATACGCAGTATTTT,CASSRDGLNTDTQYF
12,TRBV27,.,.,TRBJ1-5,TGTGCCAGCGGAAATAGCAATCAGCCCCAGCATTTT,CASGNSNQPQHF
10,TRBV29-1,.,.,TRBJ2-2,TGCAGCGTTGCGGTTGGGGAGCTGTTTTTT,CSVAVGELFF
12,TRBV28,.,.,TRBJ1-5,TGTGCCAGCAGTTTTGGAGGTGCCCCCCAGCATTTT,CASSFGGAPQHF
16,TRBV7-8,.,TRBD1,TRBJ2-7,TGTGCCAGCAGCTACGACGACAGGGAGATTCCGAACGAGCAGTACTTC,CASSYDDREIPNEQYF
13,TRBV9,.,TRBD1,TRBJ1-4,TGTGCCGCAGGGGGGGGCGGTAGTGAAAAACTGTTTTTT,CAAGGGGSEKLFF
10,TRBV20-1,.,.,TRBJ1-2,TGCAGCCCCCTTCCGGAGGGCTACACCTTC,CSPLPEGYTF
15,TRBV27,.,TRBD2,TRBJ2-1,TGTGCCAGCAGTCAGACTAGCGGGACGTACAATGAGCAGTTCTTC,CASSQTSGTYNEQFF
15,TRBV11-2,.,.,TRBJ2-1,TGTGCCAGCAGCCGAGGGTTCGGGTACCGCAATGAGCAGTTCTTC,CASSRGFGYRNEQFF
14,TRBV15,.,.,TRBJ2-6,TGTGCCACCAGAGCTGGAAGTGGGGCCAACGTCCTGACTTTC,CATRAGSGANVLTF
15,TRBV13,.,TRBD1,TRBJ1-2,TGTGCCAGCAGCTCCAGAGGGACAGTAAACTATGGCTACACCTTC,CASSSRGTVNYGYTF
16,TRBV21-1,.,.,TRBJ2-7,TGTGCCAGCAGCAAAGGGCCGGGACAGCTTTACTACGAGCAGTACTTC,CASSKGPGQLYYEQYF
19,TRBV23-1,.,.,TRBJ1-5,TGCGCCAGCAGTCAATCCTCCCATAGTAGGGGGGGTAGCAATCAGCCCCAGCATTTT,CASSQSSHSRGGSNQPQHF
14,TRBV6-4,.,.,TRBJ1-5,TGTGCCAGGGGATTCTGGCCGGTCGATCAGCCCCAGCATTTT,CARGFWPVDQPQHF
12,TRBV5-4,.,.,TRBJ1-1,TGTGCCAGCAGCACTACAGGGAGGGCGGCTTTCTTT,CASSTTGRAAFF
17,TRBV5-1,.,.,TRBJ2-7,TGCGCCAGCAGCTTGAAATCCCCAGACCTTACCTCCTACGAGCAGTACTTC,CASSLKSPDLTSYEQYF
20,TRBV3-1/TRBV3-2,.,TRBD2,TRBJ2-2,TGTGCCAGCAGCCAAAGTTTTCTAGCGGGGGGGCCGGGTGGCACCGGGGAGCTGTTTTTT,CASSQSFLAGGPGGTGELFF
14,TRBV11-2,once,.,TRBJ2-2,TGTGCCAGCAGCTTGGACCTACGCCGGGGGGAGCTGTTTTTT,CASSLDLRRGELFF
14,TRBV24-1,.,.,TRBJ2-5,TGTGCCACCAGTGATTTCAGCGGCGGGGAGACCCAGTACTTC,CATSDFSGGETQYF
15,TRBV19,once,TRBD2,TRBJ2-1,TGTGCCAGTAGTATAGGGACTAGCGGGAGCAACGAGCAGTTCTTC,CASSIGTSGSNEQFF
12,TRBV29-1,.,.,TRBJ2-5,TGCAGCGTTGACAGGTACCAAGAGACCCAGTACTTC,CSVDRYQETQYF
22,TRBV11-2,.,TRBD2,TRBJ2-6,TGTGCCAGCATTTTAGTCCAGCCGGGACTAGCGGGGACCCGAGGGGGGGCCAACGTCCTGACTTTC,CASILVQPGLAGTRGGANVLTF